Listed here are 3 T cell receptor beta chains from one sample, sequenced in a study of CD8+CD57+ T cells in acquired aplastic anemia. Profiles of TCR beta VDJ and CDR3 were generated from a genomic DNA template. A single record per CDR3 protein comes from TCRdb applying MiXCR to the reads. The repertoire has 180,000 or so distinct CDR3 sequences, approximately 49% of them found once; the top ten carry approximately 2.9%. The specimen sequenced was sorted CD4+, CD8+, or CD8+CD57+ T cells (not recorded which) from PBMCs. These receptor sequences come from a human donor in good health.

This clonotype was recorded at least ten times. This chain links TRBV24-1 with TRBJ2-3, with D possibly matching TRBD1 (6 bases). Germline CDR1 and CDR2: KGHDR and SFDVKD. This CDR3 has 15 residues. The germline V and J ends were trimmed by 4 bases and 4 bases, with 14 bases remaining between them. CDR3 region: CATSEHTGYSDTQYF. In DNA, the CDR3 is TGTGCCACCAGTGAACATACAGGGTACTCAGATACGCAGTATTTT.

This sequence joins TRBV2 and TRBJ2-3; 11 nucleotides match TRBD2. V was clipped by 8 bases and J by 0 bases; unmatched bases: 4. The CDR3 loop spans 15 amino acids. Per germline, CDR1 SNHLY and CDR2 FYNNEI. As DNA, the CDR3 is TGTGCCAGCCTGGGACTAGCGGCTAGCACAGATACGCAGTATTTT. Translating gives CASLGLAASTDTQYF.

For this clonotype: The junction does not match germline at one end; this may be a read error. J is TRBJ2-1 and V is TRBV12-3 or TRBV12-4; 11 bases map to TRBD1. The CDR3 runs to 16 residues. The CDR3: CASRGHGQGAGNEQLF. In DNA, the CDR3 is TGTGCCAGCAGGGGCCATGGACAGGGGGCGGGCAATGAGCAGCTCTTC.